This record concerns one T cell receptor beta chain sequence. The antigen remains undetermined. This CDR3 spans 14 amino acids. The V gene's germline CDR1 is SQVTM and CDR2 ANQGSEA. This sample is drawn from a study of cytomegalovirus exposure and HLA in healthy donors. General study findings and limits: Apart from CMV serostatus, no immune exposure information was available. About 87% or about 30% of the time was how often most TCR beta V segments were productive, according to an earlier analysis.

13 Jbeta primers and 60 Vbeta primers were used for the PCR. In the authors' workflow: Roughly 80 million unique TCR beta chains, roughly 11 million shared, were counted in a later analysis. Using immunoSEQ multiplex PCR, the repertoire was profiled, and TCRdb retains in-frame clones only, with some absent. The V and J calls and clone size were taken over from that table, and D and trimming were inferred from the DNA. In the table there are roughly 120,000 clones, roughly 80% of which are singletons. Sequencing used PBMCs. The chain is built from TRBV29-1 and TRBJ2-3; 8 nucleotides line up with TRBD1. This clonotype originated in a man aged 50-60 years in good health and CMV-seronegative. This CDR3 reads CSATGVNRPDTQYF. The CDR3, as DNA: TGCAGTGCGACAGGGGTAAATCGTCCAGATACGCAGTATTTT.